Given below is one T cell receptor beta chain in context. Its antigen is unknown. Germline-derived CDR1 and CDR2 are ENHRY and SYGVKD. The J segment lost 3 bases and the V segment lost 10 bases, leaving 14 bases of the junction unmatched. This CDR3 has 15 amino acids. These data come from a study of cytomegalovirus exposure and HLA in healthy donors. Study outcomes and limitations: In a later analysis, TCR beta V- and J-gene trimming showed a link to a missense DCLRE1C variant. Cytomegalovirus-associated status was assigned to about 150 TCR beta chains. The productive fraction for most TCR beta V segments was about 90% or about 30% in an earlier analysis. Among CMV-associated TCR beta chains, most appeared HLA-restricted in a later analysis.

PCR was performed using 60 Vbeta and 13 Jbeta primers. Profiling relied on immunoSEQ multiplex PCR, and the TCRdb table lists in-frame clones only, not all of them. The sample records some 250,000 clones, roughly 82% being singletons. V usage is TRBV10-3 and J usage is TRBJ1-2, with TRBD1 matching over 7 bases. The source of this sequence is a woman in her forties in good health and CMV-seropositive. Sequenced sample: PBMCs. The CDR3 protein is CATKRQGTLDYGYTF. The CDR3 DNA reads TGTGCCACGAAACGACAGGGAACCTTGGACTATGGCTACACCTTC.